The clone carrying this T cell receptor (beta chain) was observed at least ten times. Its antigen is still unknown. The source of the sample is a study of early T cells in non-severe SARS-CoV-2 infection. The CDR3 is made up of 20 amino acids. From germline, CDR1 is LGHDT and CDR2 YNNKEL (reference sequence). V was cut by 0 bases and J by 4 bases, with 25 bases left in between. Overall study findings and caveats: Matching results from VDJdb favored anti-spike CD8 responses, leaving private and CD4 specificities undetected.

TCRdb analysed the 5' RACE reads with MiXCR anew, one entry per CDR3 protein. This sample has 25,000 to 30,000 distinct CDR3 sequences, with about 4.2% found just once. The sequencing input was whole blood. The clonotype originates from an adult who was a healthcare worker with PCR-confirmed SARS-CoV-2 infection or an uninfected control (not recorded which). V and J are TRBV3-1 and TRBJ2-1; either TRBD1 or TRBD2 may fit D (6 bases each). The chain's CDR3 is CASSQEPLGGGISPYNEQFF. The CDR3 DNA follows: TGTGCCAGCAGCCAAGAACCCCTAGGGGGAGGAATTTCCCCTTACAATGAGCAGTTCTTC.